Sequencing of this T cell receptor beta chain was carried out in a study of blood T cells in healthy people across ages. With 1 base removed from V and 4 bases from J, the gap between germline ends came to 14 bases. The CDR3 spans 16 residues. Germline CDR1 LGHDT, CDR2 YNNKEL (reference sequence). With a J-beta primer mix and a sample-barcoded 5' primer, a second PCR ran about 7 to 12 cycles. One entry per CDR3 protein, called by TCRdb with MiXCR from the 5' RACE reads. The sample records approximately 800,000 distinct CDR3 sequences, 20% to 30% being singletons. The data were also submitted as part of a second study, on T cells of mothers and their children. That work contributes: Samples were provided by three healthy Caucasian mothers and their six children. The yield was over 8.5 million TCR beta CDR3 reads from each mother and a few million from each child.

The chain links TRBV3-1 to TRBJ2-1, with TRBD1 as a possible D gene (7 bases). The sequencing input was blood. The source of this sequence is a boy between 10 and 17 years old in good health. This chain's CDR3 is CASSQVGGQKYNEQFF. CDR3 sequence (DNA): TGTGCCAGCAGCCAAGTGGGGGGACAGAAATACAATGAGCAGTTCTTC.